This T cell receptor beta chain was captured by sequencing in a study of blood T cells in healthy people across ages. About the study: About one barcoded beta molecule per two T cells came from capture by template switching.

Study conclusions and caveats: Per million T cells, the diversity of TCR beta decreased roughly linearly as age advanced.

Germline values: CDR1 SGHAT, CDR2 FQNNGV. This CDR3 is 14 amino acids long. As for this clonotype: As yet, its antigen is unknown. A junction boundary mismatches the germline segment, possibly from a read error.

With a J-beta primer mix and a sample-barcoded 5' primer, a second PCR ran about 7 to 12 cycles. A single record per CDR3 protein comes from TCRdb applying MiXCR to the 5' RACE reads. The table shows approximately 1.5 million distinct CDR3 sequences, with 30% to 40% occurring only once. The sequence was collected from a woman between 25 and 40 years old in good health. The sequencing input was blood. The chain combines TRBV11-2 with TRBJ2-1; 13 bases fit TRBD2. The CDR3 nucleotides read TGTACCAGCAGCCGACTAGCGGGAGGCTATGAGCAGTTCTTC. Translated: CTSSRLAGGYEQFF.